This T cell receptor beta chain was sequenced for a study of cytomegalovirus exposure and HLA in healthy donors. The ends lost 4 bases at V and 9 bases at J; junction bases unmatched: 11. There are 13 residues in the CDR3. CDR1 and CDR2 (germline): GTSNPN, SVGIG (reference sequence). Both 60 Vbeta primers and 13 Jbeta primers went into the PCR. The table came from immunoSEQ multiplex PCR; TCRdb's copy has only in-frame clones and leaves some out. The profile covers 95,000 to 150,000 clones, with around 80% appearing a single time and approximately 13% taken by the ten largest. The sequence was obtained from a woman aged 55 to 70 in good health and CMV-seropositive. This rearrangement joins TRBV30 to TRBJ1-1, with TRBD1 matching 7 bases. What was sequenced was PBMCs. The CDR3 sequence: CAWNEGGATKAFF. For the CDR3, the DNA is TGTGCCTGGAACGAAGGGGGCGCGACGAAAGCTTTCTTT. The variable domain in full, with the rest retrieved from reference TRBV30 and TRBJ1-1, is SQTIHQWPATLVQPVGSPLSLECTVEGTSNPNLYWYRQAAGRGLQLLFYSVGIGQISSEVPQNLSASRPQDRQFILSSKKLLLSDSGFYLCAWNEGGATKAFFGQGTRLTVV.